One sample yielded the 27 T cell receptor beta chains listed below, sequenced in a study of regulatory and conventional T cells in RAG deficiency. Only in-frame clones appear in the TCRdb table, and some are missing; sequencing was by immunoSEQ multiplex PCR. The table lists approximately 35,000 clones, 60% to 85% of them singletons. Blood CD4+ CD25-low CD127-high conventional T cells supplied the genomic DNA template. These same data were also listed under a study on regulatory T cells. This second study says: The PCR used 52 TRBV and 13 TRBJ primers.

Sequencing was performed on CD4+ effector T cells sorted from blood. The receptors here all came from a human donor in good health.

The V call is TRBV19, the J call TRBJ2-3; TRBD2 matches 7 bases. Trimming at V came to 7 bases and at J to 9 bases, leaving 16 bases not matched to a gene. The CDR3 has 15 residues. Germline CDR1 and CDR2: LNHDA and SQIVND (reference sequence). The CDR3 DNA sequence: TGTGCCAGTACCCATGTCGGGGGACTATTGGGGACGCAGTATTTT. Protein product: CASTHVGGLLGTQYF.

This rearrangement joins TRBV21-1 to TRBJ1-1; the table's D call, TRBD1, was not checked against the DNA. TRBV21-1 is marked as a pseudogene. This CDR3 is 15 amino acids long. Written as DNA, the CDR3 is TGTGCCAGCAGCAAAGGGACAGGGGGGAACACTGAAGCTTTCTTT. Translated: CASSKGTGGNTEAFF.

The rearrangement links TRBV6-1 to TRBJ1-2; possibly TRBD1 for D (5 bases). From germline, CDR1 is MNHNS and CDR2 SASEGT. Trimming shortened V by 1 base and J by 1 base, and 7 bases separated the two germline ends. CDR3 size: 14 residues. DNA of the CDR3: TGTGCCAGCAGTGAAGTAAGGGGTAACTATGGCTACACCTTC. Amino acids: CASSEVRGNYGYTF.

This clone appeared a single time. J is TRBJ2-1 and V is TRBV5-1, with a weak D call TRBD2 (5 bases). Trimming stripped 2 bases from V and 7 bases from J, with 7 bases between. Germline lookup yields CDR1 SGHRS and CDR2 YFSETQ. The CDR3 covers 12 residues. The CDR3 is CASSLEGNEQFF. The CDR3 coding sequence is TGCGCCAGCAGCTTAGAGGGTAATGAGCAGTTCTTC.

The CDR3 DNA reads TGTGCCAGCAGCTTAACCGGGACTAACCAAGAGACCCAGTACTTC. Amino acids: CASSLTGTNQETQYF. The chain carries TRBV7-3 and TRBJ2-5, with 7 bases matching TRBD2. This CDR3 region has 15 residues. V dropped 0 bases and J dropped 0; count of bases not matched to a gene: 1. In germline, CDR1 is SGHTA, CDR2 FQGTGA.

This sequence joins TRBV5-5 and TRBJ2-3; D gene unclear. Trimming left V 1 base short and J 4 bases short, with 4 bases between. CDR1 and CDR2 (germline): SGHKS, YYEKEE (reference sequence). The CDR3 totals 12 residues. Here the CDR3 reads CASSLYADTQYF. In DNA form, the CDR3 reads TGTGCCAGCAGCTTGTATGCAGATACGCAGTATTTT.

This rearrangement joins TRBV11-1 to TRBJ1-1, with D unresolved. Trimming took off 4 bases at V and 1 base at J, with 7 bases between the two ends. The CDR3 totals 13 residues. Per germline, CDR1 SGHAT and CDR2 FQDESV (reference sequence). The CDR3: CASSSSANTEAFF. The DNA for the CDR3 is TGTGCCAGCAGCTCCTCAGCGAACACTGAAGCTTTCTTT.

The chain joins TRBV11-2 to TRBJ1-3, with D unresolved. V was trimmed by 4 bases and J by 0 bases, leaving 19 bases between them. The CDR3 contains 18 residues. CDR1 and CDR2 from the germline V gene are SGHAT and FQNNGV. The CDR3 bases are TGTGCCAGCAGCTCGCCCGGCGGACGAACCAACTCTGGAAACACCATATATTTT. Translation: CASSSPGGRTNSGNTIYF. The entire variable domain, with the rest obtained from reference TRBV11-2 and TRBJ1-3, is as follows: EAGVAQSPRYKIIEKRQSVAFWCNPISGHATLYWYQQILGQGPKLLIQFQNNGVVDDSQLPKDRFSAERLKGVDSTLKIQPAKLEDSAVYLCASSSPGGRTNSGNTIYFGEGSWLTVV.

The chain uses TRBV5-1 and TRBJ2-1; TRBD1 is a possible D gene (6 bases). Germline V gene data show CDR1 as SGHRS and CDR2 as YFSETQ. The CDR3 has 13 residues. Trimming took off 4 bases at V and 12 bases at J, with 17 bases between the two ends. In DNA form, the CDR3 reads TGCGCCAGCAGCCGTGATACAGGGACCGGGCAGTTCTTC. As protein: CASSRDTGTGQFF.

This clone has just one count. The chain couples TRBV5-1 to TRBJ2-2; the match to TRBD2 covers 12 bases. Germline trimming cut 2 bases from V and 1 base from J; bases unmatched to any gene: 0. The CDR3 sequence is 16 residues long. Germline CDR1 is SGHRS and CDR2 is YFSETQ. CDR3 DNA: TGCGCCAGCAGCTTACTAGCGGGGGGGAACACCGGGGAGCTGTTTTTT. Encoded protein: CASSLLAGGNTGELFF. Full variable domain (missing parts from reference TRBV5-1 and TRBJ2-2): KAGVTQTPRYLIKTRGQQVTLSCSPISGHRSVSWYQQTPGQGLQFLFEYFSETQRNKGNFPGRFSGRQFSNSRSEMNVSTLELGDSALYLCASSLLAGGNTGELFFGEGSRLTVL.

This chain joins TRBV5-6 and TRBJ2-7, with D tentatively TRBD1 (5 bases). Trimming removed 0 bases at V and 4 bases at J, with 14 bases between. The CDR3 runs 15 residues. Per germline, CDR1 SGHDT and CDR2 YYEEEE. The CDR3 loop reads CASSLGTIKVYEQYF. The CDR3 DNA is TGTGCCAGCAGCTTGGGGACAATTAAAGTTTACGAGCAGTACTTC.

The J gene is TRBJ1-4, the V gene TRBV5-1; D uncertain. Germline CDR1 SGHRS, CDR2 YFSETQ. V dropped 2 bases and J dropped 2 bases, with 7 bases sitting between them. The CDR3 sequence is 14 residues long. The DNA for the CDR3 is TGCGCCAGCAGCTTTGGGGAGACTAATGAAAAACTGTTTTTT. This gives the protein CASSFGETNEKLFF.

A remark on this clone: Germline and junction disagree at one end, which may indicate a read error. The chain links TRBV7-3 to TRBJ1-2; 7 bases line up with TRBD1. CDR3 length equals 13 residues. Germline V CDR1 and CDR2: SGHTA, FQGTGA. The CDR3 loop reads CASSPDRDRPLDF. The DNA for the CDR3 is TGTGCCAGCAGCCCTGACAGGGACAGACCTCTAGACTTC.

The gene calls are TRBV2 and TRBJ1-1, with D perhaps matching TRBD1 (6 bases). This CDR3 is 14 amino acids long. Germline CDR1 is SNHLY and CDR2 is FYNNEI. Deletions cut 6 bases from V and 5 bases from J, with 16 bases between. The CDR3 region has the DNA TGTGCCAGCAGCGAACAGGGCGTACGGACTGAAGCTTTCTTT. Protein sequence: CASSEQGVRTEAFF.

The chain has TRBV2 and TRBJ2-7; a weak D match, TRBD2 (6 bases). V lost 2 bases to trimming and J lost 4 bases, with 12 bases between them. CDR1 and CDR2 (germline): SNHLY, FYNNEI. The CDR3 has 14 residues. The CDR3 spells CASSETGGGYEQYF. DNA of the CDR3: TGTGCCAGCAGTGAAACCGGGGGTGGGTACGAGCAGTACTTC.

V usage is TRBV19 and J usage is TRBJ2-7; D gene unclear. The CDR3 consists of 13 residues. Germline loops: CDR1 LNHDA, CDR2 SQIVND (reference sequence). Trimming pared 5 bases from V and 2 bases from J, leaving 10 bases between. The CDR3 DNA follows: TGTGCCAGTAGTCCTGGGTCGCCCTACGAGCAGTACTTC. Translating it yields CASSPGSPYEQYF.

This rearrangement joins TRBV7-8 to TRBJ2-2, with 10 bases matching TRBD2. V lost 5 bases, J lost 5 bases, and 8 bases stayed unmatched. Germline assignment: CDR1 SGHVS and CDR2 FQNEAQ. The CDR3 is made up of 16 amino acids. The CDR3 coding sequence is TGTGCCAGCAGCGAGTTAGCGGGGGGCGGTACCGGGGAGCTGTTTTTT. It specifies CASSELAGGGTGELFF.

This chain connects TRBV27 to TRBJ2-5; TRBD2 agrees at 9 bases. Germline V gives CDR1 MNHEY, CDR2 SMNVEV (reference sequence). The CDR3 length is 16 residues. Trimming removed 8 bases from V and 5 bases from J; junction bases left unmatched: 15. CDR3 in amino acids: CASGLYRGGVEETQYF. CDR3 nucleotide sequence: TGTGCCAGCGGACTGTACCGCGGGGGGGTAGAGGAGACCCAGTACTTC.

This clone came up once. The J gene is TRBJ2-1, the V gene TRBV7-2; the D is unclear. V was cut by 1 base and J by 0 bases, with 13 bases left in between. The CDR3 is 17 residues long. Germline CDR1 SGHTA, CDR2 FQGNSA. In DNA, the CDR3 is TGTGCCAGCAGCTTAGTATCGGGTCAGAGCTCCTACAATGAGCAGTTCTTC. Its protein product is CASSLVSGQSSYNEQFF.

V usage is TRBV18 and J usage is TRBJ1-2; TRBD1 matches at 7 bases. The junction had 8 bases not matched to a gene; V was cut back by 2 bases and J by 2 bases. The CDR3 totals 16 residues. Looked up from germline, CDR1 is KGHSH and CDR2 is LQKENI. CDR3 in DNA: TGTGCCAGCTCACCAACGACGGGACAGAGGAACTATGGCTACACCTTC. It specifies CASSPTTGQRNYGYTF.

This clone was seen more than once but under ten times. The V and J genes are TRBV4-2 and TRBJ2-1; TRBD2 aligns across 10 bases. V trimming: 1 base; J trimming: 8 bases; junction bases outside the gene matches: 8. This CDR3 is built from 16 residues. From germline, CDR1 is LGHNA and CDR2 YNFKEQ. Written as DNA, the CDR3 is TGTGCCAGCAGCCAAGGCGCCTTAGCGGGGGGCCATGAGCAGTTCTTC. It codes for CASSQGALAGGHEQFF.

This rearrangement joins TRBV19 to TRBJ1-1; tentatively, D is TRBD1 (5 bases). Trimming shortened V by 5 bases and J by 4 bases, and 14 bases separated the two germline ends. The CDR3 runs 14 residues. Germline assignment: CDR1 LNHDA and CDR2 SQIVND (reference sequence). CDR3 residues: CASSLRVGGTEAFF. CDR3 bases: TGTGCCAGTAGTCTCCGGGTCGGGGGCACTGAAGCTTTCTTT.

The CDR3 is CASSFGGTETQYF. CDR3 nucleotide sequence: TGTGCCAGCAGTTTCGGGGGAACGGAGACCCAGTACTTC. The rearrangement joins TRBV28 to TRBJ2-5, with D maybe TRBD2 (6 bases). Germline CDR1 is MDHEN and CDR2 is SYDVKM. Trimming removed 3 bases from V and 5 bases from J, with 10 bases in between. This CDR3 is built from 13 residues.

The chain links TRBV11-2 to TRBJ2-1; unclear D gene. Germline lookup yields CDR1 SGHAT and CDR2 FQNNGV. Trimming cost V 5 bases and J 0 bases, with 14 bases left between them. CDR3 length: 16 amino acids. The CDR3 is CASSPSRALSYNEQFF. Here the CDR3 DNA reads TGTGCCAGCAGCCCAAGTAGGGCCCTCTCCTACAATGAGCAGTTCTTC.

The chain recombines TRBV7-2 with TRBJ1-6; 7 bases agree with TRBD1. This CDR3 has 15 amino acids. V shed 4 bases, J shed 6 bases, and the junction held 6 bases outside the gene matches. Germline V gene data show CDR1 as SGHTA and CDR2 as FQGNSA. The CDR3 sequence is CASSSTGLGNSPLHF. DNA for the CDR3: TGTGCCAGCAGCTCGACAGGGCTCGGTAATTCACCCCTCCACTTT.

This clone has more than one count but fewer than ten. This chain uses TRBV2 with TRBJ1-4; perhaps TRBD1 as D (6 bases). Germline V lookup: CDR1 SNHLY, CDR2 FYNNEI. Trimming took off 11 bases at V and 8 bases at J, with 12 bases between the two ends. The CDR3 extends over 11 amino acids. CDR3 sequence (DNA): TGTGCCGCCGGAGGGACAGAAAAACTGTTTTTT. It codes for CAAGGTEKLFF.

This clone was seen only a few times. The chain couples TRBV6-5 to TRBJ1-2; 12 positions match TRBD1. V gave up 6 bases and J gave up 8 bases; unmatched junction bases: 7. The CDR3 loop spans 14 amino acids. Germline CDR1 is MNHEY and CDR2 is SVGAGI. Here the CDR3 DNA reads TGTGCCAGCAGCAGGGGACAGGGGGCATGGGGCTACACCTTC. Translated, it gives CASSRGQGAWGYTF.